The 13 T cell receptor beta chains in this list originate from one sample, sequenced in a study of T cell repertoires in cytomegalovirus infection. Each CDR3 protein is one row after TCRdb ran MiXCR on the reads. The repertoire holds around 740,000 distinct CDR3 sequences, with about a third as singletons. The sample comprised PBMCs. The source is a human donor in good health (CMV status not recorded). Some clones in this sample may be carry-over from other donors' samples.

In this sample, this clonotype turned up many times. The CDR3 nucleotides read TGTGCCAGCAGCTTAGAGACTACGCCGGGACTACCCTACTACGAGCAGTACTTC. Protein sequence: CASSLETTPGLPYYEQYF. The chain carries TRBV7-2 and TRBJ2-7, with 7 positions matching TRBD2. Germline CDR1 reads SGHTA; CDR2 reads FQGNSA. The V gene end was trimmed by 1 base and the J gene end by 3 bases; junction bases not matched to a gene: 15. The CDR3 loop spans 18 amino acids. Combining the CDR3 with reference TRBV7-2 and TRBJ2-7 gives the whole variable domain GAGVSQSPSNKVTEKGKDVELRCDPISGHTALYWYRQSLGQGLEFLIYFQGNSAPDKSGLPSDRFSAERTGGSVSTLTIQRTQQEDSAVYLCASSLETTPGLPYYEQYFGPGTRLTVT.

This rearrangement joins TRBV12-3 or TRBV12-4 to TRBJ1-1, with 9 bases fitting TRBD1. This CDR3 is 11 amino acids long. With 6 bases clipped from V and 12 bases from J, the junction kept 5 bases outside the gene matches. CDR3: CASSRDRETFF. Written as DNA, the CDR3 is TGTGCCAGCAGCAGGGACAGGGAGACTTTCTTT.

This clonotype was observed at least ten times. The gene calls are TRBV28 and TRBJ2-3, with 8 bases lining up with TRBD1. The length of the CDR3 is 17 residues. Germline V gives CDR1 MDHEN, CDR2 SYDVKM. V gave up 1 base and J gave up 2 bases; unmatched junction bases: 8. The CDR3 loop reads CASSLYSRGQNTDTQYF. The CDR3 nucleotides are TGTGCCAGCAGTTTATATTCCAGGGGGCAAAACACAGATACGCAGTATTTT.

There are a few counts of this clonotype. CDR3 amino acids: CATDPGVPDMTQYF. Written as DNA, the CDR3 is TGTGCCACCGACCCAGGGGTCCCAGATATGACCCAGTACTTC. The chain carries TRBV7-6 and TRBJ2-5; weak D call: TRBD1 (6 bases). The germline V and J ends were trimmed by 10 bases and 7 bases, with 22 bases remaining between them. Germline V gene data show CDR1 as SGHVS and CDR2 as FNYEAQ. This CDR3 has 14 residues.

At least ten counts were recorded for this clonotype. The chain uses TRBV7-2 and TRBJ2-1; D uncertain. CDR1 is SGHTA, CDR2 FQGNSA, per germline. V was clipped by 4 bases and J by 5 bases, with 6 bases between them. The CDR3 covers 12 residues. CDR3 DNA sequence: TGTGCCAGCAGCTCGCACCACAATGAGCAGTTCTTC. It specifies CASSSHHNEQFF.

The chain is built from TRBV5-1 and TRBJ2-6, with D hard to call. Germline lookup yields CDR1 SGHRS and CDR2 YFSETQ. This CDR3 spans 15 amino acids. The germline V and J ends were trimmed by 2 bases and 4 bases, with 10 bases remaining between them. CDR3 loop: CASSLPSPGANVLTF. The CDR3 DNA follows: TGCGCCAGCAGCTTACCCTCGCCCGGGGCCAACGTCCTGACTTTC.

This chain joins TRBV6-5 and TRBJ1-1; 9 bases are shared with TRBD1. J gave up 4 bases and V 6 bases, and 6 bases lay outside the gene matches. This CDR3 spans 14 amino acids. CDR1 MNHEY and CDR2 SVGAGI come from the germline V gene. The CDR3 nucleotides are TGTGCCAGCAGCAGGACAGGGGAGTCCACTGAAGCTTTCTTT. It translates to CASSRTGESTEAFF.

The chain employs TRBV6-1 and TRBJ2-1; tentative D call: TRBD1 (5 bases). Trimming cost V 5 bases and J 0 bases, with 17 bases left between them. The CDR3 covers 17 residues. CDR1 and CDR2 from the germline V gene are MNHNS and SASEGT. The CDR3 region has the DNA TGTGCCAGCAGTTACCTCCCTGTAGGGGTCTCCTACAATGAGCAGTTCTTC. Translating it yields CASSYLPVGVSYNEQFF.

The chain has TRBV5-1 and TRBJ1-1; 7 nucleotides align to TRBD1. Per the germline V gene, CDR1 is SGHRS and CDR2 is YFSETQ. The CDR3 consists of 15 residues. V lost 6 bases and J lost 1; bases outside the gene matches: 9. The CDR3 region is CASKTQGEGNTEAFF. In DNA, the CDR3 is TGCGCCAGCAAAACTCAGGGGGAAGGGAACACTGAAGCTTTCTTT.

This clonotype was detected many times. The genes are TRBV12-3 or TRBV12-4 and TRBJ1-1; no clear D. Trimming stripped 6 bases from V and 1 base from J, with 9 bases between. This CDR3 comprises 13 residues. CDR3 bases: TGTGCCAGCAGGCCGCGGGAGAACACTGAAGCTTTCTTT. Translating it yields CASRPRENTEAFF.

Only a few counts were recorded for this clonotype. As DNA, the CDR3 is TGCAGTGCTAGACCAGGACTAGGCAATGGCGAGCAGTACTTC. This encodes CSARPGLGNGEQYF. The chain combines TRBV20-1 with TRBJ2-7; 7 nucleotides line up with TRBD2. The ends lost 2 bases at V and 6 bases at J; junction bases unmatched: 10. The CDR3 has 14 amino acids. Germline V CDR1 and CDR2: DFQATT, SNEGSKA (reference sequence).

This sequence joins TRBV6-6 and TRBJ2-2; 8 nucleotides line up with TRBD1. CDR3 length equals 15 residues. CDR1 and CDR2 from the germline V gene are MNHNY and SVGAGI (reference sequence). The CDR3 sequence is CASLQGALGTGELFF. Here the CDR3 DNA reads TGTGCTAGCCTGCAGGGGGCCCTTGGGACCGGGGAGCTGTTTTTT.

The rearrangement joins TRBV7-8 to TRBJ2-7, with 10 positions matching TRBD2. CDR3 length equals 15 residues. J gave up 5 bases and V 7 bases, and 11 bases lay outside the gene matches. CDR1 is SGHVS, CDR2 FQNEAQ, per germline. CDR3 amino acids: CASTPRRLAGDEQYF. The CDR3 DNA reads TGTGCCAGCACCCCCAGGAGGCTAGCGGGAGACGAGCAGTACTTC.